This T cell receptor (beta chain) was identified during a study of T cell responses to AZD1222 COVID-19 vaccine. Regarding the study as a whole: Among AZD1222 vaccinees, only 5 to 7 were seropositive at baseline. Targeting of unmutated variant regions was reportedly seen in nearly half of spike-specific TCRs.

About this clone: The antigen is undetermined.

This table comes from immunoSEQ multiplex PCR, and its TCRdb copy is limited to in-frame clones, with some not included. The sample includes about 140,000 clones, about 92% of them seen just once. The CDR3 is made up of 13 amino acids. V lost 6 bases and J 4 bases, leaving 11 bases between the germline ends. The specimen was peripheral blood, collected on day 0 of AZD1222 vaccination. This TCR derives from an adult in good health. This rearrangement joins TRBV12-3 or TRBV12-4 to TRBJ2-3, with unresolved D. The CDR3 DNA is TGTGCCAGCAGCCCTACTACGCCAGATACGCAGTATTTT. This sequence encodes CASSPTTPDTQYF.